The present T cell receptor (beta chain) was sequenced within a study of PD-L1 blockade in urothelial cancer. Background on the study: Each blood sample yielded a median of roughly 140,000 T cells.

Noted time point: peripheral blood 6 weeks after treatment start. Study findings and constraints: Tumor-linked clones in blood grew more by 3 weeks in durable-benefit patients.

Libraries were prepared by immunoSEQ multiplex PCR; TCRdb keeps only in-frame clonotypes and omits some of them. Here the sample spans about 43,000 clones, approximately 83% being singletons. About this clone: Its antigen is as yet unknown.

The CDR3 is 16 residues long. V was pared by 1 base and J by 2 bases, with 15 bases between. Germline V gives CDR1 SGHNT, CDR2 YYREEE (reference sequence). The sample in question was PBMCs, obtained around atezolizumab (anti-PD-L1) treatment. The V gene is TRBV5-4, the J gene TRBJ1-2; possibly TRBD1 for D (5 bases). This receptor was taken from a man in his fifties or sixties with urothelial cancer. The CDR3 coding sequence is TGTGCCAGCAGCTTGAATTCAGGGTTTGACAACTATGGCTACACCTTC. It specifies CASSLNSGFDNYGYTF.